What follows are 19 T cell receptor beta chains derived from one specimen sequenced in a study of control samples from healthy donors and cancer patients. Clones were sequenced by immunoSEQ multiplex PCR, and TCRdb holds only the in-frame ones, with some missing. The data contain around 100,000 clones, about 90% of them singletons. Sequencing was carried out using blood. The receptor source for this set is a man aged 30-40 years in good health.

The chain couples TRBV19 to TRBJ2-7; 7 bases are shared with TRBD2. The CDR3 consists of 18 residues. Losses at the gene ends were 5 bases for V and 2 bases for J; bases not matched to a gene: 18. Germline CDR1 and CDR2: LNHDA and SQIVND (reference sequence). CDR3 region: CASSGRTRTSFSPYEQYF. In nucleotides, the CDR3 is TGTGCCAGTAGTGGCCGAACCAGGACTAGTTTCTCCCCCTACGAGCAGTACTTC.

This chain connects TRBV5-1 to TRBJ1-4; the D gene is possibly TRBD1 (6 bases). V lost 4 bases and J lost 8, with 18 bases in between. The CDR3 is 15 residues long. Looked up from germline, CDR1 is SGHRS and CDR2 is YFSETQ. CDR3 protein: CASSTGGAQLEKLFF. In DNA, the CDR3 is TGCGCCAGCAGCACCGGGGGGGCGCAGCTAGAAAAACTGTTTTTT.

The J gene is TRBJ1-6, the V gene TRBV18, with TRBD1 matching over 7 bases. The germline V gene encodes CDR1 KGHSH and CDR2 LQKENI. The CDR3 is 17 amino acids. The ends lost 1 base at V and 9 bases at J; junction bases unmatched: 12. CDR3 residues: CASSPRLKTGVISPLHF. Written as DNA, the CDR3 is TGTGCCAGCTCACCACGCTTAAAAACAGGGGTTATTTCACCCCTCCACTTT.

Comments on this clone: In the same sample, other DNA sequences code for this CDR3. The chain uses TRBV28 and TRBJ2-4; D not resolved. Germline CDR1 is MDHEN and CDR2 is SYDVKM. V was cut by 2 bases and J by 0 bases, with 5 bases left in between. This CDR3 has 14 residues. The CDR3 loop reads CASSLRQAKNIQYF. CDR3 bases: TGTGCCAGCAGTTTACGCCAAGCCAAAAACATTCAGTACTTC.

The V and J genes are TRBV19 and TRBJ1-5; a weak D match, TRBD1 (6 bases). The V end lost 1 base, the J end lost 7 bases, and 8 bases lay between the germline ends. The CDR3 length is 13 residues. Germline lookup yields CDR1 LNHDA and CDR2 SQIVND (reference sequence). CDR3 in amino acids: CASSIAGVQPQHF. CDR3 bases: TGTGCCAGTAGTATAGCAGGGGTGCAGCCCCAGCATTTT.

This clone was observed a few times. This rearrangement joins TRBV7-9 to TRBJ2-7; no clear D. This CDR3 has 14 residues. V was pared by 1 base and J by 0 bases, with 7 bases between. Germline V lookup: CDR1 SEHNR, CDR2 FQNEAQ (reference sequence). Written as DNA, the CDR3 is TGTGCCAGCAGCTTAGGGGCTAGCTCCTACGAGCAGTACTTC. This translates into CASSLGASSYEQYF.

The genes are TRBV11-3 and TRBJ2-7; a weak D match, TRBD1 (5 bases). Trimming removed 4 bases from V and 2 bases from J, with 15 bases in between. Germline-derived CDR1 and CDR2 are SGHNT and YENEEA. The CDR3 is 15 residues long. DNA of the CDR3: TGTGCCAGCAGCTGGGGCGACAGAGTCCCCTACGAGCAGTACTTC. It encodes CASSWGDRVPYEQYF.

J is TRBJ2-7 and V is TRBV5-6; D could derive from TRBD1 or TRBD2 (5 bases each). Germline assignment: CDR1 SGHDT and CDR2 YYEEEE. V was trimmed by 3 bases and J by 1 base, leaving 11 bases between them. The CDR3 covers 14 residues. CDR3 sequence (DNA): TGTGCCAGCAGCTACGGGACGCAATCCTACGAGCAGTACTTC. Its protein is CASSYGTQSYEQYF.

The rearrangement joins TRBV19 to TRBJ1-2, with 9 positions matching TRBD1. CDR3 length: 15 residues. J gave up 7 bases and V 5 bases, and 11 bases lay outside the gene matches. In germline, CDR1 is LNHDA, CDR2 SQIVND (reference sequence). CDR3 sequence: CASSVPGQGVGGYTF. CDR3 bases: TGTGCCAGTAGTGTTCCGGGACAGGGTGTTGGTGGCTACACCTTC.

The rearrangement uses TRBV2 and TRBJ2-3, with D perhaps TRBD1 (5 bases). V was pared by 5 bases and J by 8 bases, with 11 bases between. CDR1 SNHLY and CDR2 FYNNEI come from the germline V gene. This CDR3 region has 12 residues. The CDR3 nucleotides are TGTGCCAGCAGTCAAGGGGATCGTACGCAGTATTTT. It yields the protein CASSQGDRTQYF.

For the CDR3, the DNA is TGTGCCACCAGTGACTACCCCCGGGACGGAAAAAATCAGCCCCAGCATTTT. Translated, it gives CATSDYPRDGKNQPQHF. This sequence joins TRBV24-1 and TRBJ1-5; D perhaps matches TRBD1 (5 bases). The CDR3 loop spans 17 amino acids. Trimming pared 4 bases from V and 4 bases from J, leaving 19 bases between. CDR1 KGHDR and CDR2 SFDVKD come from the germline V gene.

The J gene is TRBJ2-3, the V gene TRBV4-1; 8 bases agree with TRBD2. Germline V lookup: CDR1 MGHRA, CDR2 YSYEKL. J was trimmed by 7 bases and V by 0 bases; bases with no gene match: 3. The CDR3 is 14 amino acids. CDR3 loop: CASSQDPGGNTQYF. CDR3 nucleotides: TGCGCCAGCAGCCAAGATCCGGGAGGGAATACGCAGTATTTT.

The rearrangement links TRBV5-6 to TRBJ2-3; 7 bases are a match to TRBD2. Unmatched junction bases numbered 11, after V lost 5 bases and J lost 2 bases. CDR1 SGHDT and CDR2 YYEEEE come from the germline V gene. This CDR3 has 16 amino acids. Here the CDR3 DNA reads TGTGCCAGCAGTTACCTTGAGCGGGGCCTCACAGATACGCAGTATTTT. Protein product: CASSYLERGLTDTQYF.

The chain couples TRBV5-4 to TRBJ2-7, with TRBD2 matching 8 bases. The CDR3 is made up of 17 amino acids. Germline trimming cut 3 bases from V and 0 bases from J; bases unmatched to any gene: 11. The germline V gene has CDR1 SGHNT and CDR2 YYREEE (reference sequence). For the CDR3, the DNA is TGTGCCAGCAGCTCGATGATGACTAGCGCGCCCTCCTACGAGCAGTACTTC. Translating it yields CASSSMMTSAPSYEQYF. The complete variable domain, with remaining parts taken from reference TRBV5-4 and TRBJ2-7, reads ETGVTQSPTHLIKTRGQQVTLRCSSQSGHNTVSWYQQALGQGPQFIFQYYREEENGRGNFPPRFSGLQFPNYSSELNVNALELDDSALYLCASSSMMTSAPSYEQYFGPGTRLTVT.

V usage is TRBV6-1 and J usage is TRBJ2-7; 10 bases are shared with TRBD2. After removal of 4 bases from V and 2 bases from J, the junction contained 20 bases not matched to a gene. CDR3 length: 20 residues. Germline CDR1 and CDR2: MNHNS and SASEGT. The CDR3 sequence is CASSGRHRAVAGGRAYEQYF. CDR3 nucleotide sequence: TGTGCCAGCAGTGGGAGGCATCGGGCGGTAGCGGGAGGCAGAGCCTACGAGCAGTACTTC.

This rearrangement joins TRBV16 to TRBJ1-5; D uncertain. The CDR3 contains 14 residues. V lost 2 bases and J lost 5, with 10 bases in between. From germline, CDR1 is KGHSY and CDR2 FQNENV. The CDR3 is CASSQQQPYQPQHF. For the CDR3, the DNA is TGTGCCAGCAGCCAACAACAGCCTTATCAGCCCCAGCATTTT.

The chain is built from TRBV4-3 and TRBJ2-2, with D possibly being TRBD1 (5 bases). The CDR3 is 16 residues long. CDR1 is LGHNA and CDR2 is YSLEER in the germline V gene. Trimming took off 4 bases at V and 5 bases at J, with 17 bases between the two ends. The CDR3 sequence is CASSPSAGSFTGELFF. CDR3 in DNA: TGCGCCAGCAGCCCCAGTGCAGGGTCGTTTACCGGGGAGCTGTTTTTT.

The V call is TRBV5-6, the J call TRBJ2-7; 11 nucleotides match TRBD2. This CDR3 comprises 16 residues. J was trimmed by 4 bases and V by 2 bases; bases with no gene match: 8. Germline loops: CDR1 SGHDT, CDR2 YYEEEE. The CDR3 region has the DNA TGTGCCAGCAGCTTTGTCGGGCTAGCGGGAGGATACGAGCAGTACTTC. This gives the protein CASSFVGLAGGYEQYF.

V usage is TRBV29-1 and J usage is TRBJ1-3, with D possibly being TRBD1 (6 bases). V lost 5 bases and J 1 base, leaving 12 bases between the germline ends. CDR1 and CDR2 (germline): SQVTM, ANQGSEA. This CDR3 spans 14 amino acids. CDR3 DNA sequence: TGCAGCGTTTCAAGGGGGGGATCTGGAAACACCATATATTTT. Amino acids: CSVSRGGSGNTIYF. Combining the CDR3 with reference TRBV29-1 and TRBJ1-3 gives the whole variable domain SAVISQKPSRDICQRGTSLTIQCQVDSQVTMMFWYRQQPGQSLTLIATANQGSEATYESGFVIDKFPISRPNLTFSTLTVSNMSPEDSSIYLCSVSRGGSGNTIYFGEGSWLTVV.